The sequence of this T cell receptor beta chain was determined in a study of CD8+ T cells in alopecia areata. Sequencing used cDNA as its template, made by extracting RNA and reverse transcribing it. Profiling relied on immunoSEQ multiplex PCR, and the TCRdb table lists in-frame clones only, not all of them. This repertoire holds about 110,000 clones, and none appear only once. Germline lookup yields CDR1 NSQYPW and CDR2 LRSPGD (reference sequence). J gave up 0 bases and V 0 bases, and 4 bases lay outside the gene matches. CDR3 size: 16 residues. As to this clone: Gene names and germline refer to mouse. Read sequence stops 4 residues before the CDR3 end, and the germline J gene provides the missing end.

Sequencing was done on a sample of lesional skin. The V and J genes are TRBV1 and TRBJ1-2, with TRBD1 matching over 7 bases. The receptor was derived from a C3H/HeJ mouse with alopecia areata. The MHC haplotype recorded for the strain is H2-k. The sequenced part of the CDR3 DNA is TGCACCTGCAGTGCAGATCTCAGGGGGGCAAACTCC. Translating it yields CTCSADLRGANS. The complete CDR3 sequence is CTCSADLRGANSDYTF.